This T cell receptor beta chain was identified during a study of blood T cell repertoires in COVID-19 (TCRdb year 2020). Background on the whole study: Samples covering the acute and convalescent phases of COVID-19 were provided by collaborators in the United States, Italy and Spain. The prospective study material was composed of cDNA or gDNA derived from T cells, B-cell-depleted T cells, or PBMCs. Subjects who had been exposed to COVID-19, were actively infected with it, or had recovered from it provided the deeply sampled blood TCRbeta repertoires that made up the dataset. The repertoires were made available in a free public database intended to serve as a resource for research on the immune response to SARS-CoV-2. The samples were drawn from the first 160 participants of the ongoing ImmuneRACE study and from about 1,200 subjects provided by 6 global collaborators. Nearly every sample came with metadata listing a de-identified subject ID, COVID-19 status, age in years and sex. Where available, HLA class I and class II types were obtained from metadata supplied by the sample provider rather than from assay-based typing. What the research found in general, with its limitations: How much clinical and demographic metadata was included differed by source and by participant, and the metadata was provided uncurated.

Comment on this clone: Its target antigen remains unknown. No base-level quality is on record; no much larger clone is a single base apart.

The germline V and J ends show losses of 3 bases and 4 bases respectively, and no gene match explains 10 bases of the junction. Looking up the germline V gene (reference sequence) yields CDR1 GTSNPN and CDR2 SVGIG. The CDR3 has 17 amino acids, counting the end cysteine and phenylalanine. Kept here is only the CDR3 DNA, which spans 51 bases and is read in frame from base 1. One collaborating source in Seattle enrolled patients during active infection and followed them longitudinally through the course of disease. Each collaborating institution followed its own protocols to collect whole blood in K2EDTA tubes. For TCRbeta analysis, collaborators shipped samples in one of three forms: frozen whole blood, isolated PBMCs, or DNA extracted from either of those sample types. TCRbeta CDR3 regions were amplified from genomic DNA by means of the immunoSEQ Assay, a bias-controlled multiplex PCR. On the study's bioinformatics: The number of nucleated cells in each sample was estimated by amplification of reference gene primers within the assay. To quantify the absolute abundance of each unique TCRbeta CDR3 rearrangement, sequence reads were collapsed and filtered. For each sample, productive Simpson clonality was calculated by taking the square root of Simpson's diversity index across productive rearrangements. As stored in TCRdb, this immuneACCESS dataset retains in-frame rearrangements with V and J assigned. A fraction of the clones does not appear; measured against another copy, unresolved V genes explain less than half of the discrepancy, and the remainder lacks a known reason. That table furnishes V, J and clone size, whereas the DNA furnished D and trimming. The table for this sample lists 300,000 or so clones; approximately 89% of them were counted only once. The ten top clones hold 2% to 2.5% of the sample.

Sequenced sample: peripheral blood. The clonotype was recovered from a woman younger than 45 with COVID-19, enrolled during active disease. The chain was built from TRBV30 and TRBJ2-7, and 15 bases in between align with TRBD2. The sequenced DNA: TGTGCCTGGAGCAGAAGGACTAGCGGGAGGGCCGGGTACGAGCAGTACTTC. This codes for CAWSRRTSGRAGYEQYF.